The sequence of this T cell receptor beta chain was determined in a study of blood T cell repertoires in COVID-19. The wider study: From T cells, B-cell-depleted T cells, or PBMCs came the material, which was cDNA or gDNA.

TCRdb's copy holds only in-frame clones and misses some; the assay was immunoSEQ multiplex PCR. The table has around 100,000 clones, more than 75% seen once. CDR1 is SEHNR, CDR2 FQNEAQ, per germline (reference sequence). V lost 7 bases, J lost 6 bases, and 15 bases lay in between. There are 14 residues in the CDR3. This sequence originates from a middle-aged woman with acute or convalescent COVID-19. The chain employs TRBV7-9 and TRBJ1-4; D gene uncertain. The sequenced sample consisted of peripheral blood. The CDR3 spells CASNGRENYEKLFF. CDR3 bases: TGTGCCAGCAACGGACGGGAAAATTATGAAAAACTGTTTTTT. The variable domain in full, completed from reference TRBV7-9 and TRBJ1-4, reads DTGVSQNPRHKITKRGQNVTFRCDPISEHNRLYWYRQTLGQGPEFLTYFQNEAQLEKSRLLSDRFSAERPKGSFSTLEIQRTEQGDSAMYLCASNGRENYEKLFFGSGTQLSVL.